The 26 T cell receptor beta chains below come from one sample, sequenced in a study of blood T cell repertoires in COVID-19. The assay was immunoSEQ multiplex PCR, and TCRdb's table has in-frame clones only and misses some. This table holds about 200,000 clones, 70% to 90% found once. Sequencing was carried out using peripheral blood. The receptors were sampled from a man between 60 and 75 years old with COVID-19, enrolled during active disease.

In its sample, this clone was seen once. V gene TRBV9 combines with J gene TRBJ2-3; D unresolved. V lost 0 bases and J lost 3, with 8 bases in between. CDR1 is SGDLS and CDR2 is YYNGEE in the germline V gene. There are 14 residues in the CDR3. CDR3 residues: CASSVARFTDTQYF. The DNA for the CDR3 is TGTGCCAGCAGCGTAGCCAGATTTACAGATACGCAGTATTTT.

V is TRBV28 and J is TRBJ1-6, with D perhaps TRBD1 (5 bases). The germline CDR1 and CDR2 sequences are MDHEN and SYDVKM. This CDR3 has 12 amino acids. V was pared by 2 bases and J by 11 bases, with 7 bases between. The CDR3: CASSLVGAPLHF. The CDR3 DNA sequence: TGTGCCAGCAGTTTAGTAGGGGCACCCCTCCACTTT.

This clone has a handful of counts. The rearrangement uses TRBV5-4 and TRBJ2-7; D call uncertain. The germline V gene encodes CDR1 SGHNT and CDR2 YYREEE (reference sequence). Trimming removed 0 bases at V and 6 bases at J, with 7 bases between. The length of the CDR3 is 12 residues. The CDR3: CASSLDSFEQYF. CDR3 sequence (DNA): TGTGCCAGCAGCTTGGACAGTTTCGAGCAGTACTTC. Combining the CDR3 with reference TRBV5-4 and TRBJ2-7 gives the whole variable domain ETGVTQSPTHLIKTRGQQVTLRCSSQSGHNTVSWYQQALGQGPQFIFQYYREEENGRGNFPPRFSGLQFPNYSSELNVNALELDDSALYLCASSLDSFEQYFGPGTRLTVT.

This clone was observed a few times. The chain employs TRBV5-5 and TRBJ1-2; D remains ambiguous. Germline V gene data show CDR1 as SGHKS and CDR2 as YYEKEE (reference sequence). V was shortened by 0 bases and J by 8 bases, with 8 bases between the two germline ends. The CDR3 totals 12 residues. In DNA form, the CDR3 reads TGTGCCAGCAGCTTGGGAGGGAGCGGCTACACCTTC. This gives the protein CASSLGGSGYTF.

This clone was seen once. CDR3 loop: CASSYGTGKGEQYF. The CDR3, as DNA: TGTGCCAGCAGCTACGGGACAGGGAAAGGCGAGCAGTACTTC. The chain carries TRBV25-1 and TRBJ2-7; 9 nucleotides align to TRBD1. Germline V CDR1 and CDR2: MGHDK, SYGVNS. J lost 6 bases, V lost 6 bases, and 9 bases had no gene match. The CDR3 extends over 14 amino acids.

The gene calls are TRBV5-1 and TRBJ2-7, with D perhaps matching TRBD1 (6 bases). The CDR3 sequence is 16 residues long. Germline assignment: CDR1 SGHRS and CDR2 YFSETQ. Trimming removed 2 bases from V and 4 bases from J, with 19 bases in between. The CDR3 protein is CASSFREIRQAYEQYF. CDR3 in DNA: TGCGCCAGCAGCTTCCGCGAGATACGACAGGCTTACGAGCAGTACTTC. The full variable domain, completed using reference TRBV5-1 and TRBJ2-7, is KAGVTQTPRYLIKTRGQQVTLSCSPISGHRSVSWYQQTPGQGLQFLFEYFSETQRNKGNFPGRFSGRQFSNSRSEMNVSTLELGDSALYLCASSFREIRQAYEQYFGPGTRLTVT.

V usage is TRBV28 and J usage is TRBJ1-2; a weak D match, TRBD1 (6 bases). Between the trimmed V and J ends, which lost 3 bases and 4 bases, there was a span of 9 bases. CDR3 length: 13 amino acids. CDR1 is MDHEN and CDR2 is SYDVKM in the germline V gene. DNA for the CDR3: TGTGCCAGCAGTTTCAGGGGCAGCTATGGCTACACCTTC. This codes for CASSFRGSYGYTF.

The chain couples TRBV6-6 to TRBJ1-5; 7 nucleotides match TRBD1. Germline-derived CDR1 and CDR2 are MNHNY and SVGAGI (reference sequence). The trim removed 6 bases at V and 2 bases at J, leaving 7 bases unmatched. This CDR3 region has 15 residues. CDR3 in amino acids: CASSGRGSGNQPQHF. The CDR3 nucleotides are TGTGCCAGCAGCGGCAGGGGGTCTGGCAATCAGCCCCAGCATTTT.

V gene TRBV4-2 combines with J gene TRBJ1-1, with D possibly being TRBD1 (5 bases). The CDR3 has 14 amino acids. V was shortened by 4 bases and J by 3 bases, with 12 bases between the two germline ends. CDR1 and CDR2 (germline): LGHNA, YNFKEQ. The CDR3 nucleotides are TGTGCCAGCAGCCTTAAAGGAGGGGACACTGAAGCTTTCTTT. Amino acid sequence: CASSLKGGDTEAFF.

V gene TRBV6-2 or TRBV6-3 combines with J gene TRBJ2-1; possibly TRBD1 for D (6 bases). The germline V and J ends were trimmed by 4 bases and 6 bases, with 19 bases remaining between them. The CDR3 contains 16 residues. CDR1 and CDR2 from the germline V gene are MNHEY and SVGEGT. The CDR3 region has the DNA TGTGCCAGCAGTTCTCTTACCGGGGTAGGGGGCAATGAGCAGTTCTTC. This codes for CASSSLTGVGGNEQFF.

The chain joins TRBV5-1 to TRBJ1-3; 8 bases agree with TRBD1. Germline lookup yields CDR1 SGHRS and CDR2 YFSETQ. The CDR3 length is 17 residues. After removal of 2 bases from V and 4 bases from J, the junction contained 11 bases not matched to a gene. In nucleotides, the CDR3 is TGCGCCAGCAGCTTCGGCGGAGACAGGGGTCCGGGAAACACCATATATTTT. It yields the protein CASSFGGDRGPGNTIYF.

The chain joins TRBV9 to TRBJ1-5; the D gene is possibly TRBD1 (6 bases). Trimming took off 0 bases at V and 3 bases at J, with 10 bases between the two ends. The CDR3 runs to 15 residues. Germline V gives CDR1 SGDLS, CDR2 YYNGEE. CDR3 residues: CASSVEGTFNQPQHF. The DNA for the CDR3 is TGTGCCAGCAGCGTAGAGGGGACATTCAATCAGCCCCAGCATTTT.

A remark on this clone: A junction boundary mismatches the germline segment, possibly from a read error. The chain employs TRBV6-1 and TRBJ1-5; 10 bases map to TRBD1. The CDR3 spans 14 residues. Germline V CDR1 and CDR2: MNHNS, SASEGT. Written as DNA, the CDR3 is TGTGCCAGCAGGGAAGACAGGGGGCTTCAGCCCCAGCATTTT. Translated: CASREDRGLQPQHF.

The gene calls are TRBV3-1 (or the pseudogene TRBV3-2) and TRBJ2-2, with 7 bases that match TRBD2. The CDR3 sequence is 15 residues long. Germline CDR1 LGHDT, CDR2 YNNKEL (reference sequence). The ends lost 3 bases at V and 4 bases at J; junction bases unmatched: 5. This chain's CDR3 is CASSHSGSGTGELFF. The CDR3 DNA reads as TGTGCCAGCAGCCATAGCGGGTCGGGCACCGGGGAGCTGTTTTTT.

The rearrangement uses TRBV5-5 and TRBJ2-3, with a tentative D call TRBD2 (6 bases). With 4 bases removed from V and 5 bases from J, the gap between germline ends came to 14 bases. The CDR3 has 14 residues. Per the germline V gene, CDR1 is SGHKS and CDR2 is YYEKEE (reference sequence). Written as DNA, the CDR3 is TGTGCCAGCAGCACCGGAGGGCCGAAAGATACGCAGTATTTT. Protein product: CASSTGGPKDTQYF.

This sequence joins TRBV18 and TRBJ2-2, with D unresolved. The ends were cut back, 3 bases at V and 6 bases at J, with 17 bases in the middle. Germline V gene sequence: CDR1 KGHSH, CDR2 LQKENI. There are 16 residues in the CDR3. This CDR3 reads CASSPQQTGYSGELFF. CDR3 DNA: TGTGCCAGCTCACCTCAGCAGACGGGTTATTCCGGGGAGCTGTTTTTT.

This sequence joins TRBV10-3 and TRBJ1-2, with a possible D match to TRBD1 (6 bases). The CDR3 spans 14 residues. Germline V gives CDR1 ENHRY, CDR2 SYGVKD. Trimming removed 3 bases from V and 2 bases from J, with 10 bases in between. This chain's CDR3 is CAISEQGWNYGYTF. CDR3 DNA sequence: TGTGCCATCAGTGAACAGGGTTGGAACTATGGCTACACCTTC.

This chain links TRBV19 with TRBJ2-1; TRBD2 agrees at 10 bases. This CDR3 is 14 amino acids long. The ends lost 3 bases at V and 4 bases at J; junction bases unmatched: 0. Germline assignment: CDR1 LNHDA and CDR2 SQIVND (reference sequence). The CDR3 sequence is CASSISGRYNEQFF. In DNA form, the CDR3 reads TGTGCCAGTAGTATTAGCGGGAGGTACAATGAGCAGTTCTTC.

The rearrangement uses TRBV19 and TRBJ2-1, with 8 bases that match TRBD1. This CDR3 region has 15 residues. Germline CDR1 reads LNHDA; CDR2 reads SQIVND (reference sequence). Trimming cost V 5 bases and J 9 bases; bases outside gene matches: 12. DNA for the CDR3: TGTGCCAGTAGTGACCGGGGACAGGTGGCAGCTGAGCAGTTCTTC. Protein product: CASSDRGQVAAEQFF. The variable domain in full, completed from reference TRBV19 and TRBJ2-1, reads DGGITQSPKYLFRKEGQNVTLSCEQNLNHDAMYWYRQDPGQGLRLIYYSQIVNDFQKGDIAEGYSVSREKKESFPLTVTSAQKNPTAFYLCASSDRGQVAAEQFFGPGTRLTVL.

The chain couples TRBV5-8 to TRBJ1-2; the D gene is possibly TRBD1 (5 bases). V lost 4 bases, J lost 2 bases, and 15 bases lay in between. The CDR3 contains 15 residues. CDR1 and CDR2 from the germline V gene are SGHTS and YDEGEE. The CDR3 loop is CASSVERRGNYGYTF. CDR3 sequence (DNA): TGTGCCAGCAGCGTGGAAAGAAGGGGCAACTATGGCTACACCTTC.

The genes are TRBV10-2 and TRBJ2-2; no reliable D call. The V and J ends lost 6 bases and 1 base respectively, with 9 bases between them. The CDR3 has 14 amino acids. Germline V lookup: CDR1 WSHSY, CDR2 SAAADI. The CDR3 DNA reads TGCGCCAGCAGGACGTCTAGGAACACCGGGGAGCTGTTTTTT. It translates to CASRTSRNTGELFF.

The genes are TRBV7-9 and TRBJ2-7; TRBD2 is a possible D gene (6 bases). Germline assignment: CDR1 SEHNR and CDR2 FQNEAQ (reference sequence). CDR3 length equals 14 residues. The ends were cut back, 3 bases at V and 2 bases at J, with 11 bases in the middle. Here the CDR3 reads CASSFGTLTYEQYF. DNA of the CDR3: TGTGCCAGCAGCTTCGGGACTCTAACCTACGAGCAGTACTTC.

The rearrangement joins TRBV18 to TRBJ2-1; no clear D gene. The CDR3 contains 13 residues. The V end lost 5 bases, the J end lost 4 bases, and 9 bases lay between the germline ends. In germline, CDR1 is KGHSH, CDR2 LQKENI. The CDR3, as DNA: TGTGCCAGCTCAATTAATCGGTACAATGAGCAGTTCTTC. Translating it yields CASSINRYNEQFF.

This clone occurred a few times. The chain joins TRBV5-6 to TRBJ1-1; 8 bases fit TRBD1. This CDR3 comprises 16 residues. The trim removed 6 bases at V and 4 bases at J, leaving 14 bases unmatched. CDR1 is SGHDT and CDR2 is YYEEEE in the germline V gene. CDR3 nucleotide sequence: TGTGCCAGCACCGAGCGTGGGAAAGACAGGGGCACTGAAGCTTTCTTT. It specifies CASTERGKDRGTEAFF.

In DNA form, the CDR3 reads TGTGCCAGCAGCCCTACGAAGCTCCCAGGGTGGGCTTACTACAATGAGCAGTTCTTC. Protein: CASSPTKLPGWAYYNEQFF. The genes are TRBV3-1 (or the pseudogene TRBV3-2) and TRBJ2-1; maybe TRBD1 (5 bases). Germline V gene sequence: CDR1 LGHDT, CDR2 YNNKEL (reference sequence). Trimming left V 4 bases short and J 3 bases short, with 25 bases between. The length of the CDR3 is 19 residues.

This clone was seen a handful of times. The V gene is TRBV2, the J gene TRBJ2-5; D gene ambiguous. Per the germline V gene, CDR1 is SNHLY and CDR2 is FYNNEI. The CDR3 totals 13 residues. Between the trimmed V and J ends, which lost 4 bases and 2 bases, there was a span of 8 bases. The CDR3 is CASSAQSQETQYF. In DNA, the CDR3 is TGTGCCAGCAGTGCACAGTCACAAGAGACCCAGTACTTC. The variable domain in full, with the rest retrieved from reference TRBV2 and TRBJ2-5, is EPEVTQTPSHQVTQMGQEVILRCVPISNHLYFYWYRQILGQKVEFLVSFYNNEISEKSEIFDDQFSVERPDGSNFTLKIRSTKLEDSAMYFCASSAQSQETQYFGPGTRLLVL.